This T cell receptor (beta chain) was identified in a study of CD8+CD57+ T cells in acquired aplastic anemia. Study-wide results and limits: The same twenty-nine CD8+ CDR3 sequences occurred in patients and in controls. The study found no significant CD8+ Simpson's diversity difference between patients and controls.

The authors sequenced patients whose flow cytometry had shown CD8+CD57+ cell expansion. Among the patients, none had received any therapy at the time of blood sampling. It was genomic DNA that served as the template for profiling TCR beta VDJ and CDR3. TCRdb reanalysed the reads using MiXCR and keeps one entry per CDR3 protein. Among more than 250,000 distinct CDR3 sequences listed, around 82% were seen once. On this clonotype: What it binds is unknown.

Trimming took off 3 bases at V and 13 bases at J, with 24 bases between the two ends. Germline CDR1 SEHNR, CDR2 FQNEAQ (reference sequence). CDR3 length: 15 amino acids. Material: sorted CD4+, CD8+, or CD8+CD57+ T cells (not recorded which) from PBMCs. The clonotype comes from a human donor with aplastic anemia. V gene TRBV7-9 combines with J gene TRBJ1-1, with TRBD1 as a possible D gene (5 bases). The CDR3 DNA sequence: TGTGCCAGCAGCTTCGGCGGGGGTTGCTACCAGCAGTATTTCTTT. It specifies CASSFGGGCYQQYFF.